This is a list of T cell receptor beta chains from one sample in a study of T cells in Graves' hyperthyroidism and ophthalmopathy. TCRdb reprocessed the multiplex PCR reads via MiXCR and lists one record per CDR3 protein. The top ten hold approximately 5.3% of the sample, which has roughly 420,000 distinct CDR3 sequences, roughly 15% seen once. The sequenced material came from blood. The receptors originated from a woman between 18 and 29 years old with Graves' hyperthyroidism. Both conserved end residues are part of each CDR3. A D gene is named only where the DNA matches it firmly. Clone size, where shown, is once, few, many, or a class for clones that have expanded.

J gene,clone size,V gene,D gene,CDR3 protein,CDR3 DNA
TRBJ2-1,many,TRBV29-1,.,CSAPLVAGSNEQFF,TGCAGCGCCCCCCTAGTAGCTGGGTCCAATGAGCAGTTCTTC
TRBJ2-5,.,TRBV2,.,CASSEGGPPPQYF,TGTGCCAGCAGTGAGGGGGGGCCCCCCCCCCAGTACTTC
TRBJ2-1,.,TRBV2,.,CASRRLTYNEQFF,TGTGCCAGCAGACGGCTAACATACAATGAGCAGTTCTTC
TRBJ1-5,many,TRBV12-3/TRBV12-4,.,CASRAGTLFNQPQHF,TGTGCCAGCAGGGCCGGGACACTGTTCAATCAGCCCCAGCATTTT
TRBJ2-5,.,TRBV28,TRBD1,CASTLTGWGETQYF,TGTGCCAGCACCCTGACAGGGTGGGGGGAGACCCAGTACTTC
TRBJ2-7,many,TRBV18,.,CASTLGPNYEQYF,TGTGCCAGCACCCTCGGACCCAACTACGAGCAGTACTTC
TRBJ1-2,many,TRBV6-1,TRBD1,CASGSRDSGGYGYTF,TGTGCCAGCGGATCTCGGGACAGTGGGGGCTATGGCTACACCTTC
TRBJ2-5,few,TRBV5-1,.,CASSTTQETQYF,TGCGCCAGCAGCACGACTCAAGAGACCCAGTACTTC
TRBJ1-5,many,TRBV20-1,TRBD1,CSARNAGQASNQPQHF,TGCAGTGCTAGGAATGCCGGACAGGCTAGCAATCAGCCCCAGCATTTT
TRBJ2-1,many,TRBV11-2,TRBD2,CASSFLTSGGVGEQFF,TGTGCCAGCAGCTTTTTGACTAGCGGGGGGGTAGGGGAGCAGTTCTTC
TRBJ2-1,.,TRBV29-1,TRBD2,CSVLTGLATYNEQFF,TGCAGCGTTCTGACGGGACTAGCGACCTACAATGAGCAGTTCTTC
TRBJ1-5,.,TRBV24-1,.,CATSPRDSNQPQHF,TGTGCCACCAGCCCCCGGGATAGCAATCAGCCCCAGCATTTT
TRBJ2-1,.,TRBV20-1,TRBD2,CSADPSGSSYEQFF,TGCAGTGCCGACCCTAGCGGGAGTAGCTATGAGCAGTTCTTC
TRBJ2-1,many,TRBV7-9,TRBD1,CASSFRQGWNEQFF,TGTGCCAGCAGCTTCCGACAGGGGTGGAATGAGCAGTTCTTC
TRBJ2-6,.,TRBV6-2/TRBV6-3,TRBD1,CASSYSTGDGANVLTF,TGTGCCAGCAGTTACTCTACAGGGGATGGGGCCAACGTCCTGACTTTC
TRBJ1-2,many,TRBV3-1,.,CASSQQGGYGYTF,TGTGCCAGCAGCCAACAGGGAGGCTATGGCTACACCTTC
TRBJ1-5,few,TRBV6-6,.,CASSYSFRREFGNQPQHF,TGTGCCAGCAGTTACTCTTTCCGCCGGGAATTCGGCAATCAGCCCCAGCATTTT
TRBJ2-5,many,TRBV5-6,TRBD1,CASRDPGQSQETQYF,TGTGCCAGCAGGGATCCGGGACAGTCACAAGAGACCCAGTACTTC
TRBJ1-2,many,TRBV11-1,.,CAITGPSNYGYTF,TGTGCCATCACAGGGCCATCTAACTATGGCTACACCTTC
TRBJ1-1,many,TRBV6-5,TRBD1,CASSYNRGTEAFF,TGTGCCAGCAGTTACAACAGGGGCACTGAAGCTTTCTTT
TRBJ1-2,few,TRBV30,.,CAWSVRFGGPRGYTF,TGTGCCTGGAGTGTAAGGTTCGGGGGGCCGAGGGGCTACACCTTC
TRBJ1-5,.,TRBV5-1,.,CASSLSGANQPQHF,TGCGCCAGCAGCTTGTCAGGGGCCAATCAGCCCCAGCATTTT
TRBJ2-5,many,TRBV20-1,.,CSARVFARVFGETQYF,TGCAGTGCTAGAGTCTTTGCCAGGGTGTTCGGAGAGACCCAGTACTTC
TRBJ2-3,.,TRBV19,TRBD2,CASSTSSGSTTDTQYF,TGTGCCAGTAGTACCTCTAGCGGGAGTACTACAGATACGCAGTATTTT
TRBJ2-7,few,TRBV20-1,TRBD1,CSAARTGYEQYF,TGCAGTGCTGCCCGGACAGGCTACGAGCAGTACTTC
TRBJ2-5,many,TRBV18,.,CASSPPGRAFQETQYF,TGTGCCAGCTCACCACCTGGCAGGGCTTTCCAAGAGACCCAGTACTTC
TRBJ2-7,many,TRBV2,.,CASSEPLAYEQYF,TGTGCCAGCAGTGAACCCCTCGCCTACGAGCAGTACTTC
TRBJ2-7,many,TRBV20-1,TRBD2,CSAAPTSGIGYEQYF,TGCAGTGCCGCTCCGACTAGCGGGATTGGGTACGAGCAGTACTTC
TRBJ2-7,.,TRBV6-5,TRBD2,CASSYELAGHPYEQYF,TGTGCCAGCAGTTACGAACTAGCGGGACATCCCTACGAGCAGTACTTC
TRBJ2-1,many,TRBV20-1,.,CSAREREWDEQFF,TGCAGTGCTAGAGAGCGAGAGTGGGATGAGCAGTTCTTC
TRBJ1-2,many,TRBV13,.,CASSPRTTAGYTF,TGTGCCAGCAGCCCAAGGACTACCGCGGGCTACACCTTC
TRBJ2-3,.,TRBV20-1,.,CSAGEYTDTQYF,TGCAGTGCTGGAGAGTACACAGATACGCAGTATTTT
TRBJ2-7,.,TRBV12-3/TRBV12-4,TRBD1,CASRGQVQSYEQYF,TGTGCCAGCAGGGGACAGGTCCAGTCCTACGAGCAGTACTTC
TRBJ2-3,many,TRBV12-3/TRBV12-4,TRBD2,CASSYGAGRTDTQYF,TGTGCCAGCAGTTACGGAGCGGGACGCACAGATACGCAGTATTTT